The TCR beta chain under discussion was sequenced for a study of vaccination effects on CD4 cells after COVID-19. V shed 7 bases, J shed 0 bases, and the junction held 7 bases outside the gene matches. Germline CDR1 and CDR2: MDHEN and SYDVKM. This CDR3 is 16 amino acids long. Sequenced by immunoSEQ multiplex PCR; TCRdb stores in-frame clones only, minus some. Here the sample spans about 73,000 clones, 65% to 80% being singletons. A word on this clone: Its antigen is not identified.

Isolation of CD4+ T cells took place after approximately 10 days of culture. Participants each got two BNT162b2 or mRNA-1273 vaccine doses. The sample was CD4+ T cells from PBMCs cultured without peptide, taken after COVID-19 vaccination. This chain links TRBV28 with TRBJ2-2; 8 positions match TRBD2. This clonotype was sampled from a human donor who received a COVID-19 vaccine. The CDR3 here is CASTTSGSTNTGELFF. For the CDR3, the DNA is TGTGCCAGCACCACTAGCGGAAGTACGAACACCGGGGAGCTGTTTTTT.